The T cell receptor beta chain described here comes from a study of OX40 agonist ivuxolimab in advanced cancers. Study-level background: Ivuxolimab, which targeted the costimulatory receptor OX40 (CD134), was an agonistic, fully human IgG2 monoclonal antibody. Intravenous ivuxolimab was administered to patients every 2 weeks at six dose levels: 0.01, 0.1, 0.3, 1.5, 3 and 10 mg/kg. Of the roughly 51 dose-escalation patients, hepatocellular carcinoma was present in about 20, melanoma in approximately 15, renal cell carcinoma in 9 and head and neck cancer in 9. In the dose-escalation cohort, 82.7% of patients were male, and the mean age was approximately 60 years, with a range of about 23 to 85. Prior anti-PD-1, anti-PD-L1 or anti-CTLA-4 therapy was permitted, and checkpoint inhibitors had been received by less than 45% of dose-escalation patients. Partial responses were achieved by three dose-escalation patients, of whom one had hepatocellular carcinoma and two had cutaneous melanoma. Peripheral TCRbeta sequencing was intended to test whether TCR sequence diversity was altered and clonal T-cell expansion was caused by ivuxolimab. The monotherapy dose-escalation portion (N = 52 patients) of the phase I ivuxolimab trial is reported in the paper.

Genomic DNA was extracted from sorted cells for sequencing of the TCRbeta CDR3 region. The immunoSEQ Assay was used to sequence the TCRbeta CDR3 regions. Held by TCRdb, this immuneACCESS table contains in-frame sequences only and omits some clones. Under half of the omission traces to an unresolved V gene where checked; the cause of the rest is unknown. Within this sample are 65,000 to 75,000 clones, with around 83% of them counted one time only. The leading ten clones occupy over 0.4% of the sample. In the case of this clone: No antigen is known for it. The input lacks base qualities; no much larger clone sits a single base away.

Deletion took 4 bases off V and 4 bases off J, with a span of 10 bases between the germline ends. The CDR3 runs 14 amino acids, cysteine and phenylalanine included. Just CDR3 DNA is preserved here, 42 bases in frame from base 1. From the germline V gene (reference sequence), CDR1 is SEHNR and CDR2 is FQNEAQ. Patients with a history of autoimmune disease or receiving systemic immunosuppression were excluded from the trial. Peripheral blood for TCR sequencing was collected from all dose cohorts at baseline, on cycle 4 day 1, and on cycle 7 day 1. Samples came from an open-label, multicenter, first-in-human phase I dose-escalation trial of ivuxolimab. Adults with locally advanced or metastatic head and neck squamous cell, hepatocellular, melanoma or renal cell carcinoma were enrolled in the trial. CD4+ and CD8+ T cells were sorted separately from peripheral blood before TCR sequencing. General findings and caveats noted by the study authors: In the 0.1-3.0 mg/kg groups, partial responders had among the lowest normalized peripheral clonal expansion, particularly in CD8+ T cells. Low levels of normalized T-cell clonal expansion were also seen in some patients who did not respond. Which antigens the clonally expanded peripheral T cells were specific for was not determined. At doses of 0.1 to 3.0 mg/kg, clonal expansion of both CD4+ and CD8+ blood T cells was observed from baseline to week 6. On average, CD8+ T cells showed more expanded clones than CD4+ T cells after ivuxolimab.

The V gene is TRBV7-9 and the J gene is TRBJ1-4, with no confident D gene call. The sequences come from CD4+ or CD8+ T cells sorted from blood, collected in a trial of the OX40 agonist ivuxolimab. The sequence came from an adult with an advanced solid tumor such as melanoma, head and neck, liver or kidney cancer. The base sequence is TGTGCCAGCAGCTACGGAGGGAGTAATGAAAAACTGTTTTTT. It specifies CASSYGGSNEKLFF.